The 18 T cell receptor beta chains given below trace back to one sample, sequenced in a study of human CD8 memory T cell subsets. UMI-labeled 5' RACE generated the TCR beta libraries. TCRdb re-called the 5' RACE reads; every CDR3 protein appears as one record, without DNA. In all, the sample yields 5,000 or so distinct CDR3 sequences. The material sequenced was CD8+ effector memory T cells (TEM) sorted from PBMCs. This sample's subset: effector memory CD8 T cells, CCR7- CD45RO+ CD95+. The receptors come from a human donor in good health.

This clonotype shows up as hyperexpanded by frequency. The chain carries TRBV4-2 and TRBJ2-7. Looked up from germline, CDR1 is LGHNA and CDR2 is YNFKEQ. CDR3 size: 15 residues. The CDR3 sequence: CASSLSVDGTYEQYF.

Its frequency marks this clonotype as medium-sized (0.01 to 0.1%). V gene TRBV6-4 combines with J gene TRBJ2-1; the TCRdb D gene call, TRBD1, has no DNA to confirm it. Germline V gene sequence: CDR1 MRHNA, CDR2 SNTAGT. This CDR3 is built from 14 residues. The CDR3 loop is CASSDSPGVNEQFF.

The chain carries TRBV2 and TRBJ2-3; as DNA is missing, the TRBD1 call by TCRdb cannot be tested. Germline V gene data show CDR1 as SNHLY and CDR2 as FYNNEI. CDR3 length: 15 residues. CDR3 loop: CASSELDSSTDTQYF.

CDR3 sequence: CASSDSTSGHTDTQYF. The V call is TRBV6-4, the J call TRBJ2-3; no DNA is available, so the TRBD2 call from TCRdb remains unchecked. The CDR3 is 16 residues long. Germline-derived CDR1 and CDR2 are MRHNA and SNTAGT.

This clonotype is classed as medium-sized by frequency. The chain's CDR3 is CAWVQSFWLPNTEAFF. The chain combines TRBV30 with TRBJ1-1. The CDR3 has 16 amino acids. The germline CDR1 and CDR2 sequences are GTSNPN and SVGIG (reference sequence).

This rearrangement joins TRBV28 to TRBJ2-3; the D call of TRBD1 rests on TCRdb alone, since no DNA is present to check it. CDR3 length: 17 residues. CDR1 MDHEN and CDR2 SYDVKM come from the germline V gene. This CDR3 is CASSSPATGGNTDTQYF. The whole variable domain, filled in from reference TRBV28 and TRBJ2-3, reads DVKVTQSSRYLVKRTGEKVFLECVQDMDHENMFWYRQDPGLGLRLIYFSYDVKMKEKGDIPEGYSVSREKKERFSLILESASTNQTSMYLCASSSPATGGNTDTQYFGPGTRLTVL.

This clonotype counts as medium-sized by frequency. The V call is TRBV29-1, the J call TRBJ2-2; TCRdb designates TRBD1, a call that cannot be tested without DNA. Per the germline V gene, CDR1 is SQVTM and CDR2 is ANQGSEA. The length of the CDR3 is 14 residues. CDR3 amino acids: CSVRTGGATGELFF.

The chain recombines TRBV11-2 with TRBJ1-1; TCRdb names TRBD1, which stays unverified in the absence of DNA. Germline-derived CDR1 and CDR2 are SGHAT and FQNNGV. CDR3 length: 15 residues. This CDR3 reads CASSYRDPDATEAFF.

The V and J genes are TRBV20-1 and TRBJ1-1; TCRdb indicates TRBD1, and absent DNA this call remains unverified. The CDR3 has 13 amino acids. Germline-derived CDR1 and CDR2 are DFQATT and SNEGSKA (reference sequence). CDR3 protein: CSAIPPENTEAFF.

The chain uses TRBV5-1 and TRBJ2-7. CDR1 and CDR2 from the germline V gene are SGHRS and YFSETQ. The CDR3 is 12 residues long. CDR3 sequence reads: CASNKNPYEQYF.

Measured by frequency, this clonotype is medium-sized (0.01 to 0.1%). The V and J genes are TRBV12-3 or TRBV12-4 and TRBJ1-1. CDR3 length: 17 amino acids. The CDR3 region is CASSLDPNREGNTEAFF.

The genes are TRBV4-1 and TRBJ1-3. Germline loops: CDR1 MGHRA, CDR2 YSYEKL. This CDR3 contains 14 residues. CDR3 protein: CASSQVLSGNTIYF.

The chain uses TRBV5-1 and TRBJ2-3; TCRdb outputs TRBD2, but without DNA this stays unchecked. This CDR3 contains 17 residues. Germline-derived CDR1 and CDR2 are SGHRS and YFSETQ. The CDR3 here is CASSLLGVMASTDTQYF.

The CDR3 sequence: CSVGLRDAEAFF. The chain joins TRBV29-1 to TRBJ1-1; without DNA, the TCRdb call of TRBD1 cannot be checked. The germline CDR1 and CDR2 sequences are SQVTM and ANQGSEA. This CDR3 is 12 amino acids long.

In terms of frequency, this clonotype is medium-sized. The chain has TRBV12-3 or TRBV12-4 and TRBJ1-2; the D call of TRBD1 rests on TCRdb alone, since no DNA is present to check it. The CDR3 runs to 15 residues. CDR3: CASRPSADTYYGYTF.

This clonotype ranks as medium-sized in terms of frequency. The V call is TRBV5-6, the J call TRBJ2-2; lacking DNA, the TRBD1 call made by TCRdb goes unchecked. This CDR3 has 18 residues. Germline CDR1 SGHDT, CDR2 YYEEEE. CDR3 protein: CASSSLLFRRLNTGELFF.

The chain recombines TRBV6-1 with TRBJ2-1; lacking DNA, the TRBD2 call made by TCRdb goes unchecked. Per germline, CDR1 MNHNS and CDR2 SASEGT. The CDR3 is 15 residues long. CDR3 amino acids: CASSEASGSYNEQFF.

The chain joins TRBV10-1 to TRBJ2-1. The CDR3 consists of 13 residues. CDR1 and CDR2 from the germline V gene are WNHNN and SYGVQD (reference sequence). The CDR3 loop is CASSESGLDEQFF.